One and the same sample provided the 29 T cell receptor beta chains below, sequenced in a study of cytomegalovirus exposure and HLA in healthy donors. PCR used 60 Vbeta primers and 13 Jbeta primers. This table comes from immunoSEQ multiplex PCR, and its TCRdb copy is limited to in-frame clones, with some not included. The data contain some 200,000 clones, 75% to 90% of them seen just once; the ten biggest clones take up roughly 0.75%. The sequenced sample was PBMCs. The receptors here all came from a woman aged 18-29 years in good health and CMV-seronegative.

The V gene is TRBV5-1, the J gene TRBJ2-6; no firm D call. In germline, CDR1 is SGHRS, CDR2 YFSETQ. The V gene lost 1 base and the J gene lost 6 bases, with 11 bases spanning the gap. This CDR3 contains 15 residues. As DNA, the CDR3 is TGCGCCAGCAGCTTGAACAGCCCTGTGGCCAACGTCCTGACTTTC. Residues: CASSLNSPVANVLTF.

In this sample, this clone turned up once. The chain links TRBV7-3 to TRBJ2-5; 7 nucleotides match TRBD2. Trimming cost V 3 bases and J 4 bases; bases outside gene matches: 2. The CDR3 length is 13 residues. Germline V gene lookup returns CDR1 SGHTA and CDR2 FQGTGA. The CDR3 DNA reads as TGTGCCAGCAGCTTGAGGGAGGGAGAGACCCAGTACTTC. As protein: CASSLREGETQYF.

The chain links TRBV5-6 to TRBJ1-2; TRBD1 agrees at 9 bases. CDR1 is SGHDT and CDR2 is YYEEEE in the germline V gene. Trimming at V came to 5 bases and at J to 4 bases, leaving 9 bases not matched to a gene. The CDR3 runs 15 residues. The CDR3 nucleotides read TGTGCCAGCAGGCGGGGACAGGGAATTTTCTATGGCTACACCTTC. This codes for CASRRGQGIFYGYTF.

In its sample, this clone was seen once. This rearrangement joins TRBV13 to TRBJ1-6, with 7 nucleotides matching TRBD1. This CDR3 is 15 amino acids long. Trimming cost V 3 bases and J 10 bases; bases outside gene matches: 9. The germline V gene has CDR1 PRHDT and CDR2 FYEKMQ (reference sequence). This CDR3 reads CASSFRQGGSSPLHF. In DNA, the CDR3 is TGTGCCAGCAGCTTCCGACAGGGAGGAAGCTCACCCCTCCACTTT. The full variable domain, in which reference TRBV13 and TRBJ1-6 provide the parts outside the CDR3, is AAGVIQSPRHLIKEKRETATLKCYPIPRHDTVYWYQQGPGQDPQFLISFYEKMQSDKGSIPDRFSAQQFSDYHSELNMSSLELGDSALYFCASSFRQGGSSPLHFGNGTRLTVT.

The chain employs TRBV7-6 and TRBJ2-1, with 13 bases aligning to TRBD2. This CDR3 region has 17 residues. Trimming at V came to 5 bases and at J to 3 bases, leaving 7 bases not matched to a gene. Germline values: CDR1 SGHVS, CDR2 FNYEAQ. CDR3 in amino acids: CASSQGLAGYYYNEQFF. Written as DNA, the CDR3 is TGTGCCAGCAGCCAGGGACTAGCGGGATATTACTACAATGAGCAGTTCTTC.

The chain combines TRBV7-2 with TRBJ2-1, with 10 nucleotides matching TRBD1. The germline V gene has CDR1 SGHTA and CDR2 FQGNSA. V gave up 5 bases and J gave up 4 bases; unmatched junction bases: 11. The CDR3 loop spans 17 amino acids. For the CDR3, the DNA is TGTGCCAGCAGCCACGGGCAGACAGGGGGCGAGTACAATGAGCAGTTCTTC. It specifies CASSHGQTGGEYNEQFF.

The J gene is TRBJ2-5, the V gene TRBV5-1; 9 bases are a match to TRBD1. V was pared by 0 bases and J by 4 bases, with 4 bases of the junction left unmatched. In germline, CDR1 is SGHRS, CDR2 YFSETQ. This CDR3 contains 15 residues. CDR3 nucleotide sequence: TGCGCCAGCAGCTTGGGGACAGGGGTTGGAGAGACCCAGTACTTC. Protein: CASSLGTGVGETQYF.

CDR3 amino acids: CASSAGDNPNQPQHF. CDR3 DNA sequence: TGTGCCAGTAGTGCCGGGGACAACCCCAATCAGCCCCAGCATTTT. V and J are TRBV19 and TRBJ1-5, with D tentatively TRBD1 (6 bases). The ends were cut back, 5 bases at V and 3 bases at J, with 14 bases in the middle. The CDR3 runs 15 residues. Germline lookup yields CDR1 LNHDA and CDR2 SQIVND (reference sequence). The whole variable domain, filled in from reference TRBV19 and TRBJ1-5, reads DGGITQSPKYLFRKEGQNVTLSCEQNLNHDAMYWYRQDPGQGLRLIYYSQIVNDFQKGDIAEGYSVSREKKESFPLTVTSAQKNPTAFYLCASSAGDNPNQPQHFGDGTRLSIL.

The rearrangement uses TRBV12-5 and TRBJ2-1; 9 positions agree with TRBD1. The J segment lost 6 bases and the V segment lost 8 bases, leaving 8 bases of the junction unmatched. CDR1 is LGHNT and CDR2 is FRNRAP in the germline V gene. The CDR3 has 14 residues. The CDR3 reads CASTGTGSINEQFF. The CDR3 DNA sequence: TGTGCTAGTACCGGGACAGGGTCTATCAATGAGCAGTTCTTC.

This clone is a singleton in its sample. The CDR3 region is CASSAGTDSNQPQHF. CDR3 DNA sequence: TGTGCCAGTAGCGCCGGGACAGATAGCAATCAGCCCCAGCATTTT. The chain couples TRBV19 to TRBJ1-5; 7 bases align to TRBD1. Trimming cost V 6 bases and J 0 bases; bases outside gene matches: 5. CDR1 and CDR2 from the germline V gene are LNHDA and SQIVND (reference sequence). This CDR3 comprises 15 residues.

The chain employs TRBV6-5 and TRBJ1-5; the D gene is possibly TRBD1 (5 bases). Trimming shortened V by 4 bases and J by 5 bases, and 12 bases separated the two germline ends. The CDR3 length is 14 residues. From germline, CDR1 is MNHEY and CDR2 SVGAGI. CDR3 in amino acids: CASSSRGTDQPQHF. The CDR3 region has the DNA TGTGCCAGCAGTTCTAGGGGAACGGATCAGCCCCAGCATTTT.

The genes are TRBV6-1 and TRBJ2-1; 7 nucleotides line up with TRBD1. The CDR3 runs 12 residues. V dropped 8 bases and J dropped 9; count of bases not matched to a gene: 7. Per germline, CDR1 MNHNS and CDR2 SASEGT. The CDR3 region is CASRQGNGEQFF. The CDR3 nucleotides are TGTGCCAGCCGACAGGGAAATGGTGAGCAGTTCTTC.

The V gene is TRBV6-5, the J gene TRBJ2-1; a weak D match, TRBD1 (6 bases). Germline CDR1 and CDR2: MNHEY and SVGAGI. Trimming took 2 bases from V and 9 from J, leaving 11 bases between them. This CDR3 contains 13 residues. The CDR3 reads CASSYPRGGEQFF. The CDR3 DNA sequence: TGTGCCAGCAGTTACCCCAGGGGCGGTGAGCAGTTCTTC.

This clone was picked up one time. This chain joins TRBV6-5 and TRBJ2-2; D remains unclear. Deletions cut 0 bases from V and 4 bases from J, with 3 bases between. The CDR3 runs to 13 residues. The V gene's germline CDR1 is MNHEY and CDR2 SVGAGI. The CDR3 DNA reads as TGTGCCAGCAGTTACTCCAGCACCGGGGAGCTGTTTTTT. Translated, it gives CASSYSSTGELFF.

The J gene is TRBJ2-5, the V gene TRBV9, with 8 bases fitting TRBD2. Trimming at V came to 2 bases and at J to 3 bases, leaving 12 bases not matched to a gene. Looked up from germline, CDR1 is SGDLS and CDR2 is YYNGEE. This CDR3 is built from 17 residues. This chain's CDR3 is CASSVGVSGMKEETQYF. CDR3 bases: TGTGCCAGCAGCGTTGGGGTTAGCGGGATGAAAGAAGAGACCCAGTACTTC. Based on the CDR3 plus reference TRBV9 and TRBJ2-5, the full variable domain is DSGVTQTPKHLITATGQRVTLRCSPRSGDLSVYWYQQSLDQGLQFLIQYYNGEERAKGNILERFSAQQFPDLHSELNLSSLELGDSALYFCASSVGVSGMKEETQYFGPGTRLLVL.

On this clone itself: One end of the junction varies from germline; a read error may be responsible. This chain links TRBV7-9 with TRBJ1-2, with TRBD1 matching over 10 bases. Germline CDR1 SEHNR, CDR2 FQNEAQ (reference sequence). The CDR3 is 14 amino acids. The CDR3: CSSSITGTGDGYTF. CDR3 coding DNA: TGTTCCAGCAGCATAACCGGGACAGGGGATGGCTACACCTTC.

This clone was observed a handful of times. The chain has TRBV28 and TRBJ1-2; D remains unclear. CDR1 is MDHEN, CDR2 SYDVKM, per germline. The length of the CDR3 is 11 residues. V lost 5 bases and J 4 bases, leaving 5 bases between the germline ends. The chain's CDR3 is CASSLFYGYTF. The CDR3 DNA sequence: TGTGCCAGCAGTCTCTTCTATGGCTACACCTTC.

The chain combines TRBV5-4 with TRBJ1-1, with 9 bases aligning to TRBD1. The V and J ends lost 5 bases and 5 bases, in that order; junction bases with no gene match: 13. Germline-derived CDR1 and CDR2 are SGHNT and YYREEE (reference sequence). The CDR3 has 16 amino acids. The CDR3 here is CASSTGTGKRGTEAFF. The CDR3 DNA is TGTGCCAGCAGTACCGGGACAGGGAAAAGGGGGACTGAAGCTTTCTTT.

The chain joins TRBV28 to TRBJ2-7; 13 nucleotides line up with TRBD2. The CDR3 runs 17 residues. Looked up from germline, CDR1 is MDHEN and CDR2 is SYDVKM. The trim removed 4 bases at V and 2 bases at J, leaving 8 bases unmatched. This chain's CDR3 is CASSYYGLAGATYEQYF. Written as DNA, the CDR3 is TGTGCCAGCAGTTACTACGGACTAGCGGGGGCCACCTACGAGCAGTACTTC.

This clone was detected only a few times. The chain links TRBV25-1 to TRBJ2-5, with a tentative D call TRBD1 (5 bases). V was cut by 7 bases and J by 2 bases, with 11 bases left in between. This CDR3 has 13 residues. Per the germline V gene, CDR1 is MGHDK and CDR2 is SYGVNS. The DNA of the CDR3 is TGTGCCAGCACTCTGGCAGGGCAAGAGACCCAGTACTTC. Its translation is CASTLAGQETQYF.

The chain joins TRBV5-1 to TRBJ2-2, with TRBD2 matching 8 bases. V dropped 2 bases and J dropped 6; count of bases not matched to a gene: 6. The CDR3 is 15 residues long. CDR1 and CDR2 (germline): SGHRS, YFSETQ. Here the CDR3 reads CASSLWRGVAGELFF. In DNA, the CDR3 is TGCGCCAGCAGCTTATGGCGGGGGGTCGCCGGGGAGCTGTTTTTT. Together with reference TRBV5-1 and TRBJ2-2, the CDR3 gives the full variable domain: KAGVTQTPRYLIKTRGQQVTLSCSPISGHRSVSWYQQTPGQGLQFLFEYFSETQRNKGNFPGRFSGRQFSNSRSEMNVSTLELGDSALYLCASSLWRGVAGELFFGEGSRLTVL.

The chain couples TRBV30 to TRBJ2-7; D might be TRBD1 (5 bases). V gave up 5 bases and J gave up 2 bases, with 7 bases separating them. CDR3 length: 11 residues. CDR1 GTSNPN and CDR2 SVGIG come from the germline V gene (reference sequence). The CDR3 bases are TGTGCCTGGGACAGAACCTACGAGCAGTACTTC. Translating it yields CAWDRTYEQYF.

The gene calls are TRBV6-1 and TRBJ2-3; perhaps TRBD2 as D (7 bases). V lost 5 bases to trimming and J lost 3 bases, with 12 bases between them. The CDR3 has 14 residues. Per germline, CDR1 MNHNS and CDR2 SASEGT. In nucleotides, the CDR3 is TGTGCCAGCAGTTTAGGGGGGGGAACAGATACGCAGTATTTT. It specifies CASSLGGGTDTQYF.

The J gene is TRBJ1-1, the V gene TRBV6-1; D not resolved. CDR3 length: 11 amino acids. Looked up from germline, CDR1 is MNHNS and CDR2 is SASEGT. The V end lost 10 bases, the J end lost 4 bases, and 10 bases lay between the germline ends. The CDR3 loop is CATRRVTEAFF. As DNA, the CDR3 is TGTGCCACCAGGAGGGTCACTGAAGCTTTCTTT.

The rearrangement uses TRBV10-3 and TRBJ2-5, with 9 positions matching TRBD2. CDR1 and CDR2 from the germline V gene are ENHRY and SYGVKD. This CDR3 has 14 residues. V shed 3 bases, J shed 7 bases, and the junction held 6 bases outside the gene matches. CDR3: CAISDLAGTATQYF. The CDR3 nucleotides are TGTGCCATCAGTGACCTAGCGGGGACTGCGACCCAGTACTTC.

The chain recombines TRBV19 with TRBJ1-1; D is perhaps TRBD1 (5 bases). The CDR3 extends over 15 amino acids. CDR1 LNHDA and CDR2 SQIVND come from the germline V gene (reference sequence). The ends were cut back, 8 bases at V and 1 base at J, with 17 bases in the middle. The CDR3 bases are TGTGCCAGTCTAACTCCCGGGGGTAAGAACACTGAAGCTTTCTTT. Translation: CASLTPGGKNTEAFF.

The J gene is TRBJ1-1, the V gene TRBV18; 7 bases map to TRBD1. The CDR3 has 16 residues. After removal of 7 bases from V and 5 bases from J, the junction contained 16 bases not matched to a gene. Germline-derived CDR1 and CDR2 are KGHSH and LQKENI. CDR3 DNA: TGTGCCAGCTTCGCTCAGGGAAAGGGGGCCAAAACTGAAGCTTTCTTT. It yields the protein CASFAQGKGAKTEAFF. The full variable domain, with the rest looked up from reference TRBV18 and TRBJ1-1, is NAGVMQNPRHLVRRRGQEARLRCSPMKGHSHVYWYRQLPEEGLKFMVYLQKENIIDESGMPKERFSAEFPKEGPSILRIQQVVRGDSAAYFCASFAQGKGAKTEAFFGQGTRLTVV.

The rearrangement uses TRBV29-1 and TRBJ2-2, with D perhaps matching TRBD1 (7 bases). The CDR3 extends over 12 amino acids. V was shortened by 7 bases and J by 8 bases, with 14 bases between the two germline ends. Germline CDR1 reads SQVTM; CDR2 reads ANQGSEA. CDR3 nucleotide sequence: TGCAGCGGGAGGGGGCGCGTAGGGGAGCTGTTTTTT. Protein: CSGRGRVGELFF.

This clone was observed once. This chain connects TRBV7-2 to TRBJ1-6, with D unclear. Per germline, CDR1 SGHTA and CDR2 FQGNSA. Trimming cost V 5 bases and J 0 bases, with 8 bases left between them. This CDR3 comprises 15 residues. CDR3 nucleotides: TGTGCCAGCAGCACCACGAGCTCCTATAATTCACCCCTCCACTTT. Translation: CASSTTSSYNSPLHF.